The present T cell receptor (beta chain) was sequenced within a study of CD8+ T cells in alopecia areata. Following extraction, RNA underwent reverse transcription to cDNA, which served as the sequencing template. Libraries were prepared by immunoSEQ multiplex PCR; TCRdb keeps only in-frame clonotypes and omits some of them. Among about 120,000 clones listed, over 60% were seen once. The trim removed 3 bases at V and 4 bases at J, leaving 11 bases unmatched. The germline V gene encodes CDR1 LGHNA and CDR2 YSLEER. The CDR3 sequence is 16 residues long. Treatment here: oral pan-JAK inhibitor, 5-10 mg twice daily. Samples from alopecia areata patients were lesional scalp punch biopsies and peripheral blood.

The chain joins TRBV4-3 to TRBJ1-2; 7 nucleotides align to TRBD1. The sequence was obtained from a human donor with alopecia areata. This sample comprised CD4+ T cells sorted from blood, obtained at week 4, from a patient treated with tofacitinib. CDR3: CASSHDRQTGTYGYTF. For the CDR3, the DNA is TGCGCCAGCAGCCACGACCGACAGACAGGGACCTATGGCTACACCTTC.